These 12 T cell receptor beta chains were sequenced from one sample in a study of memory CD4+ T cells and cytomegalovirus serostatus. The sort gate was single viable CD3+CD4+CD8-CD45RO+ cells for memory CD4+ T cells. Sequencing used immunoSEQ multiplex PCR; TCRdb keeps in-frame clones, though not all of them. This sample has approximately 40,000 clones; just under 80% occur once, and the top ten carry under 0.7%. The sequenced sample consisted of memory CD4+ T cells from blood. Receptors originate from an adult in good health and CMV-seronegative.

The chain recombines TRBV4-1 with TRBJ2-1; the match to TRBD1 covers 8 bases. After removal of 7 bases from V and 4 bases from J, the junction contained 9 bases not matched to a gene. CDR3 size: 15 residues. The germline V gene has CDR1 MGHRA and CDR2 YSYEKL. The DNA for the CDR3 is TGCGCCAGCACATATGACAGGGGAAATTACAATGAGCAGTTCTTC. This gives the protein CASTYDRGNYNEQFF.

This chain uses TRBV7-8 with TRBJ2-2; no clear D. CDR3 size: 14 residues. Per germline, CDR1 SGHVS and CDR2 FQNEAQ. Trimming left V 2 bases short and J 6 bases short, with 10 bases between. The DNA of the CDR3 is TGTGCCAGCAGCTTAATTTTGGCGGCCGGGGAGCTGTTTTTT. Its protein product is CASSLILAAGELFF. The whole variable domain, remainder taken from reference TRBV7-8 and TRBJ2-2, is GAGVSQSPRYKVAKRGQDVALRCDPISGHVSLFWYQQALGQGPEFLTYFQNEAQLDKSGLPSDRFFAERPEGSVSTLKIQRTQQEDSAVYLCASSLILAAGELFFGEGSRLTVL.

The V gene is TRBV5-6, the J gene TRBJ1-4; 10 bases are shared with TRBD1. The CDR3 has 14 residues. The trim removed 3 bases at V and 10 bases at J, leaving 6 bases unmatched. Germline V gene sequence: CDR1 SGHDT, CDR2 YYEEEE. The chain's CDR3 is CASSSTGGNRKLFF. In DNA form, the CDR3 reads TGTGCCAGCAGCTCGACAGGGGGCAATAGAAAACTGTTTTTT.

Only one count was recorded for this clone. J is TRBJ2-1 and V is TRBV10-1; 8 nucleotides line up with TRBD2. Losses at the gene ends were 6 bases for V and 4 bases for J; bases not matched to a gene: 5. The germline V gene encodes CDR1 WNHNN and CDR2 SYGVQD (reference sequence). The length of the CDR3 is 14 residues. The DNA of the CDR3 is TGCGCCAGCAGCGGGGGGGCCCCTTACAATGAGCAGTTCTTC. Translation: CASSGGAPYNEQFF.

This chain uses TRBV7-9 with TRBJ2-3, with TRBD1 as a possible D gene (5 bases). The germline V and J ends were trimmed by 2 bases and 1 base, with 10 bases remaining between them. Germline assignment: CDR1 SEHNR and CDR2 FQNEAQ (reference sequence). This CDR3 comprises 15 residues. The CDR3 DNA is TGTGCCAGCAGCTTATCAGGGTTGGGCACAGATACGCAGTATTTT. This sequence encodes CASSLSGLGTDTQYF.

The chain uses TRBV6-4 and TRBJ2-6; D possibly uses TRBD1 or TRBD2 (5 bases each). V shed 6 bases and J shed 12 bases, with 15 bases lying between them. The length of the CDR3 is 13 residues. In germline, CDR1 is MRHNA, CDR2 SNTAGT. The CDR3 sequence: CASSPQPGTVLTF. CDR3 nucleotide sequence: TGTGCCAGCAGCCCACAGCCAGGGACCGTCCTGACTTTC.

This clone appeared a few times. The chain recombines TRBV7-6 with TRBJ1-1; no reliable D call. V shed 5 bases and J shed 4 bases, with 14 bases lying between them. The CDR3 extends over 14 amino acids. Germline V gene data show CDR1 as SGHVS and CDR2 as FNYEAQ. CDR3 sequence: CASSQTPAGTEAFF. The CDR3 coding sequence is TGTGCCAGCAGCCAAACCCCCGCGGGCACTGAAGCTTTCTTT.

This chain connects TRBV6-5 to TRBJ1-4; tentatively, D is TRBD1 (5 bases). Germline CDR1 and CDR2: MNHEY and SVGAGI. There are 13 residues in the CDR3. Trimming stripped 6 bases from V and 2 bases from J, with 7 bases between. The CDR3 sequence is CASSRQTNEKLFF. CDR3 in DNA: TGTGCCAGCAGCCGACAGACTAATGAAAAACTGTTTTTT.

Only one count was recorded for this clone. The chain joins TRBV9 to TRBJ2-5, with 8 bases that match TRBD2. This CDR3 is 15 amino acids long. The germline gives CDR1 SGDLS, CDR2 YYNGEE. The J segment lost 2 bases and the V segment lost 3 bases, leaving 6 bases of the junction unmatched. CDR3 sequence reads: CASSAAGGRQETQYF. CDR3 bases: TGTGCCAGCAGCGCGGCGGGGGGCCGACAAGAGACCCAGTACTTC.

The chain combines TRBV2 with TRBJ2-7; D remains unclear. The V end lost 7 bases, the J end lost 3 bases, and 7 bases lay between the germline ends. The CDR3 covers 11 residues. Germline CDR1 SNHLY, CDR2 FYNNEI. DNA of the CDR3: TGTGCCAGCAAGGCAGGCTACGAGCAGTACTTC. It translates to CASKAGYEQYF.

V and J are TRBV5-4 and TRBJ2-7; TRBD2 aligns across 8 bases. CDR3 size: 15 residues. Germline values: CDR1 SGHNT, CDR2 YYREEE (reference sequence). V lost 0 bases to trimming and J lost 3 bases; unmatched junction nucleotides: 5. CDR3 loop: CASSLGAGEYYEQYF. CDR3 nucleotides: TGTGCCAGCAGCTTGGGAGCGGGGGAGTACTACGAGCAGTACTTC.

V is TRBV5-6 and J is TRBJ2-7, with 7 bases that match TRBD1. Per the germline V gene, CDR1 is SGHDT and CDR2 is YYEEEE. This CDR3 region has 15 residues. V gave up 6 bases and J gave up 13 bases; unmatched junction bases: 22. CDR3 nucleotide sequence: TGTGCCAGCAACTTAAAAAACCGGGACAGCCCTAATTCTTACTTC. Its translation: CASNLKNRDSPNSYF.